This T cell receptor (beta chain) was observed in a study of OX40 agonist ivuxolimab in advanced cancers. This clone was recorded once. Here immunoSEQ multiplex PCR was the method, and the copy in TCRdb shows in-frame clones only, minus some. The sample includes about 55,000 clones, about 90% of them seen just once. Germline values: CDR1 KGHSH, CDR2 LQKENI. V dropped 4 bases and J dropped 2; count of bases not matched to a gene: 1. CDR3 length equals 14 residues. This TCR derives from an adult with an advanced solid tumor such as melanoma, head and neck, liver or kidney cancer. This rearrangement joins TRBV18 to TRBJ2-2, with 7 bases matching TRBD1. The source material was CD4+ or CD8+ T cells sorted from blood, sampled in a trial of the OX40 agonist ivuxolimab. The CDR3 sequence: CASSRQGNTGELFF. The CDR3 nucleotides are TGTGCCAGCTCACGACAGGGCAACACCGGGGAGCTGTTTTTT.